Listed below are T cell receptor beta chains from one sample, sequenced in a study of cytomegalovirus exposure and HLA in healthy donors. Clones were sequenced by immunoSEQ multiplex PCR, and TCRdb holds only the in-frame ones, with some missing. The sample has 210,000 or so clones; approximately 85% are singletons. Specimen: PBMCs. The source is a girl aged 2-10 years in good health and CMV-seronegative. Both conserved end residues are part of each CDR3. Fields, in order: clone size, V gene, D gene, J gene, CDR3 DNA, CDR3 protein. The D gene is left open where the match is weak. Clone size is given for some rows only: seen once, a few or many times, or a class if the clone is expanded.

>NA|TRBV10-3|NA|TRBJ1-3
TGTGCCATCACCGCAGGGTCAGGAAACACCATATATTTT
CAITAGSGNTIYF
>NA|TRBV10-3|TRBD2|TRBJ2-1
TGTGCCATCAGTGGGACTAGCGGGGGGTTTAACTCCTACAATGAGCAGTTCTTC
CAISGTSGGFNSYNEQFF
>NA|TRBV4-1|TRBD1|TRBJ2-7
TGCGCCAGCAGCCAATTCCGACAGGGCGAGCAGTACTTC
CASSQFRQGEQYF
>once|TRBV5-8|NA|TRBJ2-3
TGTGCCAGCAGCTTGGCCTTCGGTTTGATTGCAGATACGCAGTATTTT
CASSLAFGLIADTQYF
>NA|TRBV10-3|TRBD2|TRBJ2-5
TGTGCCATCAGTGCCGGACTAGCCCAAGAGACCCAGTACTTC
CAISAGLAQETQYF
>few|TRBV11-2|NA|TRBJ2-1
TGTGCCAGCAGCTTACGGACGGAGACAGGAGAGCAGTTCTTC
CASSLRTETGEQFF
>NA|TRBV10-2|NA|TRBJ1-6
TGCGCCAGCAGTGAGTCGACAGCCCACTCACCCCTCCACTTT
CASSESTAHSPLHF
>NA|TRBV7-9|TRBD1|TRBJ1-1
TGTTCCAGCAGCTACTCACTCACAGGGGGTAGGGGGACTGAAGCTTTCTTT
CSSSYSLTGGRGTEAFF
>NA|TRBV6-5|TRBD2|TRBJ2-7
TGTGCCAGCAGGCGTACTAGCGGGGGGCCCTACGAGCAGTACTTC
CASRRTSGGPYEQYF
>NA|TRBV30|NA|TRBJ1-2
TGTGCCTGGTTCGGGAATGGCTACACCTTC
CAWFGNGYTF
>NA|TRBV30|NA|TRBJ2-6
TGTGCCTGGAGTGTAAGGTTAGCGCGGTACTCTGGGGCCAACGTCCTGACTTTC
CAWSVRLARYSGANVLTF
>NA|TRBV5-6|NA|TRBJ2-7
TGTGCCAGCAGCTTGTACAACAGCCCCTACGAGCAGTACTTC
CASSLYNSPYEQYF
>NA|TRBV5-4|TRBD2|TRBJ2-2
TGTGCCAGCAGCATCCGCGAGAGCGGGAGGGGCGGGGAGCTGTTTTTT
CASSIRESGRGGELFF
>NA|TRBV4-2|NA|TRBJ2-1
TGTGCCAGCAACCAGGGGGGGGGCAACAATGAGCAGTTCTTC
CASNQGGGNNEQFF
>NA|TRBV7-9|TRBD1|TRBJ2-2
TGTGCCAGCAGCGGACAGGGAACCGGGGAGCTGTTTTTT
CASSGQGTGELFF
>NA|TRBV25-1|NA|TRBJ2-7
TGCGCCAGCAGTGAGGGCCGTAACTACGAGCAGTACTTC
CASSEGRNYEQYF
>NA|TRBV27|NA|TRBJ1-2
TGTGCCAGCACCAATGCGGGGCAAGGCTACACCTTC
CASTNAGQGYTF
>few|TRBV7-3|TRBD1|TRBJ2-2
TGTGCCAGCAGCTGGACAGGGAGCACCGGGGAGCTGTTTTTT
CASSWTGSTGELFF
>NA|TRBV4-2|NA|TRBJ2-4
TGTGCCAGCAGCCAAGTCGGTTCGGGGGAGAGCATTCAGTACTTC
CASSQVGSGESIQYF
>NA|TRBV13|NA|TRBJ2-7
TGTGCCAGCAGCTTAGGCCTTGGGGGGGCCGCTATGATCTCCGAGCAGTACTTC
CASSLGLGGAAMISEQYF
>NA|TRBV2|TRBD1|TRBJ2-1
TGTGCCAGCAGTGAAGCTCGGGACAGGGGGAGAAATGAGCAGTTCTTC
CASSEARDRGRNEQFF
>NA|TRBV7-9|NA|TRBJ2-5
TGTGCCAGCAGTCTACAGGGGGGGGGCCTAGCCGAGACCCAGTACTTC
CASSLQGGGLAETQYF
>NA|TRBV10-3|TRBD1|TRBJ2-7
TGTGCCATCAGTGACGGGACAGGGGCCCCCTACGAGCAGTACTTC
CAISDGTGAPYEQYF
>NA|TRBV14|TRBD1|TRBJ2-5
TGTGCCAGCAGCCCAAAACAGGGGTTCCGTCTCTCAGAGACCCAGTACTTC
CASSPKQGFRLSETQYF
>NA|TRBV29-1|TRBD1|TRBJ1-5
TGCAGCGCAATACAGGGGGCAGGCAATCAGCCCCAGCATTTT
CSAIQGAGNQPQHF
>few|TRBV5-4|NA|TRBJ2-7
TGTGCTACAGAGGCCAGGGGCAACTACGAGCAGTACTTC
CATEARGNYEQYF
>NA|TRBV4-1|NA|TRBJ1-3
TGCGCCAGCAGCCTACAAGCGGTTTTCTCTGGAAACACCATATATTTT
CASSLQAVFSGNTIYF
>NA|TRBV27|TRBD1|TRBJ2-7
TGTGCCAGCAGTCACCGGGACAGGGCAGGAATCTACGAGCAGTACTTC
CASSHRDRAGIYEQYF
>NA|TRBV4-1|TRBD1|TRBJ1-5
TGCGCCAGCAGCCAAGGGGACAGGGGATACAATCAGCCCCAGCATTTT
CASSQGDRGYNQPQHF
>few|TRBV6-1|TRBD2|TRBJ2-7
TGTGCCAGCAGTGGCTATAACCGGGACTACTACGAGCAGTACTTC
CASSGYNRDYYEQYF
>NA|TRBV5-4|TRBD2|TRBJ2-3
TGTGCCAGCAGCTCACTAGCGGGGGCCACAGATACGCAGTATTTT
CASSSLAGATDTQYF
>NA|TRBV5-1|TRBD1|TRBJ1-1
TGCGCCAGCAGCCCGACAGGGCGCATGAACACTGAAGCTTTCTTT
CASSPTGRMNTEAFF
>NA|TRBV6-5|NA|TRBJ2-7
TGTGCCAGCAGGGACCCGCAGGGGCTCTACGAGCAGTACTTC
CASRDPQGLYEQYF
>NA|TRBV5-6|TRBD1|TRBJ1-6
TGTGCCAGCAGCACCTACGACAGGGGCCTTTCACCCCTCCACTTT
CASSTYDRGLSPLHF
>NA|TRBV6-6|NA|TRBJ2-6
TGTGCCAGCCGGGGCTCTGGGGCCAACGTCCTGACTTTC
CASRGSGANVLTF
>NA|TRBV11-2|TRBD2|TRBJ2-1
TGTGCCAGCAGCCTCGTAAGAGGACTAGCGGCCTACAATGAGCAGTTCTTC
CASSLVRGLAAYNEQFF
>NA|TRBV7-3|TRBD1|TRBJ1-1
TGTGCCAGCAGCTTCGAAAACAGGGGGAACACTGAAGCTTTCTTT
CASSFENRGNTEAFF
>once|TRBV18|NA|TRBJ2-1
TGTGCCAGCTCACCACAGGTCGGGGCCTACAATGAGCAGTTCTTC
CASSPQVGAYNEQFF
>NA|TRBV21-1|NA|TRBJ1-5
TGTGCCAGCAGCAAAGAAGAGGACAGGAAACAATGGGCATATAGCAATCAGCCCCAGCATTTT
CASSKEEDRKQWAYSNQPQHF
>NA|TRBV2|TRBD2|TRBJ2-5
TGTGCCAGCAGGGGGCTAGCGGTCAAAGAGACCCAGTACTTC
CASRGLAVKETQYF
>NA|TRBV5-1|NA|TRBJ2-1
TGCGCCAGCAGTCTGAAGGAGCATGAGCAGTTCTTC
CASSLKEHEQFF
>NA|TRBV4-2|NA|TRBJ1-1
TGTGCCAGCAGCCTTCACCCCCGGGGGGGGAACACTGAAGCTTTCTTT
CASSLHPRGGNTEAFF
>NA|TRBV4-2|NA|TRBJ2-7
TGTGCCAGCATCATTCCGGGACTGAGTAACTACGAGCAGTACTTC
CASIIPGLSNYEQYF